Listed below are T cell receptor beta chains from one sample, sequenced in a study of blood T cells in healthy people across ages. TCRdb re-analysed the 5' RACE reads in MiXCR, keeping a single row per CDR3 protein. The repertoire holds 1,100,000 or so distinct CDR3 sequences, with 40% to 45% as singletons. The specimen sequenced was blood. The receptors stem from a woman in her sixties or seventies in good health. Both conserved end residues are part of each CDR3. Fields, in order: V gene, clone size, D gene, J gene, CDR3 protein, CDR3 DNA. D genes are given only for firm matches. Size is omitted from some rows. Given values are once, few, many or a class for expanded clones.

v_call: TRBV20-1
clone_size: .
d_call: .
j_call: TRBJ2-7
cdr3_aa: CSARDNREKSYNEQYF
cdr3_nt: TGCAGTGCTAGAGATAATAGGGAGAAATCCTACAATGAGCAGTACTTC

v_call: TRBV27
clone_size: few
d_call: .
j_call: TRBJ1-2
cdr3_aa: CASSFIGANYGYTF
cdr3_nt: TGTGCCAGCAGTTTTATCGGAGCTAACTATGGCTACACCTTC

v_call: TRBV9
clone_size: .
d_call: .
j_call: TRBJ1-4
cdr3_aa: CASSVGAQNEKLFF
cdr3_nt: TGTGCCAGCAGCGTGGGGGCCCAGAATGAAAAACTGTTTTTT

v_call: TRBV9
clone_size: few
d_call: TRBD2
j_call: TRBJ2-7
cdr3_aa: CASSGPGRYPSSYEQYF
cdr3_nt: TGTGCCAGCAGCGGCCCCGGGAGGTACCCTAGTTCCTACGAGCAGTACTTC

v_call: TRBV28
clone_size: few
d_call: .
j_call: TRBJ2-3
cdr3_aa: CASSGPGEGNTDTQYF
cdr3_nt: TGTGCCAGCAGTGGGCCCGGAGAAGGCAACACAGATACGCAGTATTTT

v_call: TRBV15
clone_size: .
d_call: TRBD1
j_call: TRBJ2-7
cdr3_aa: CATSRDRGLVEQYF
cdr3_nt: TGTGCCACCAGCAGGGACAGGGGGCTGGTCGAGCAGTACTTC

v_call: TRBV20-1
clone_size: .
d_call: .
j_call: TRBJ2-6
cdr3_aa: CSATSLSGAGANVLTF
cdr3_nt: TGCAGTGCGACCAGCCTCTCAGGCGCTGGGGCCAACGTCCTGACTTTC

v_call: TRBV5-1
clone_size: few
d_call: TRBD1
j_call: TRBJ2-4
cdr3_aa: CASSSGQGKTKNIQYF
cdr3_nt: TGCGCCAGCAGCTCCGGACAGGGGAAGACCAAAAACATTCAGTACTTC

v_call: TRBV27
clone_size: .
d_call: .
j_call: TRBJ2-1
cdr3_aa: CASSLSWAGEQFF
cdr3_nt: TGTGCCAGCAGTTTATCCTGGGCGGGTGAGCAGTTCTTC

v_call: TRBV6-5
clone_size: .
d_call: TRBD2
j_call: TRBJ2-3
cdr3_aa: CASQTSGRDTQYF
cdr3_nt: TGTGCCAGCCAGACTAGCGGGAGAGATACGCAGTATTTT

v_call: TRBV12-3/TRBV12-4
clone_size: .
d_call: TRBD2
j_call: TRBJ2-7
cdr3_aa: CASSFGLAGGGEQYF
cdr3_nt: TGTGCCAGCAGTTTTGGGCTAGCGGGAGGGGGCGAGCAGTACTTC

v_call: TRBV2
clone_size: .
d_call: .
j_call: TRBJ2-1
cdr3_aa: CASRPRYNEQFF
cdr3_nt: TGTGCCAGCAGGCCAAGGTACAATGAGCAGTTCTTC

v_call: TRBV2
clone_size: .
d_call: .
j_call: TRBJ1-2
cdr3_aa: CASNAGESYGYTF
cdr3_nt: TGTGCCAGCAATGCAGGGGAAAGCTATGGCTACACCTTC

v_call: TRBV29-1
clone_size: .
d_call: .
j_call: TRBJ2-7
cdr3_aa: CCVVPSRLGEQYF
cdr3_nt: TGCTGCGTTGTTCCAAGCCGCTTAGGGGAGCAGTACTTC

v_call: TRBV20-1
clone_size: .
d_call: TRBD2
j_call: TRBJ2-1
cdr3_aa: CSPSSGRTSSYNEQFF
cdr3_nt: TGCAGCCCCTCTAGCGGGAGGACTAGCTCCTACAATGAGCAGTTCTTC

v_call: TRBV27
clone_size: few
d_call: TRBD1
j_call: TRBJ1-5
cdr3_aa: CASSLDRGRQPQHF
cdr3_nt: TGTGCCAGCAGTCTTGACAGGGGGCGACAGCCCCAGCATTTT

v_call: TRBV6-5
clone_size: .
d_call: TRBD1
j_call: TRBJ2-7
cdr3_aa: CASRKGGASAYEQYF
cdr3_nt: TGTGCCAGCAGAAAAGGGGGCGCTTCCGCCTACGAGCAGTACTTC

v_call: TRBV5-1
clone_size: .
d_call: .
j_call: TRBJ2-1
cdr3_aa: CASSCDSYNEQFF
cdr3_nt: TGCGCCAGCAGCTGTGACTCCTACAATGAGCAGTTCTTC

v_call: TRBV21-1
clone_size: .
d_call: .
j_call: TRBJ2-1
cdr3_aa: CASTLQGGDEQFF
cdr3_nt: TGTGCCAGCACCCTCCAGGGGGGCGATGAGCAGTTCTTC

v_call: TRBV3-1
clone_size: many
d_call: TRBD2
j_call: TRBJ2-1
cdr3_aa: CASSQGLAEDNEQFF
cdr3_nt: TGTGCCAGCAGCCAGGGACTAGCGGAGGACAATGAGCAGTTCTTC

v_call: TRBV4-1
clone_size: .
d_call: .
j_call: TRBJ1-1
cdr3_aa: CASSQARRTEAFF
cdr3_nt: TGCGCCAGCAGCCAAGCCCGGAGGACTGAAGCTTTCTTT

v_call: TRBV4-1
clone_size: few
d_call: TRBD2
j_call: TRBJ2-3
cdr3_aa: CASSQVGGSHTQYF
cdr3_nt: TGCGCCAGCAGCCAAGTGGGAGGGTCCCATACGCAGTATTTT

v_call: TRBV9
clone_size: .
d_call: TRBD2
j_call: TRBJ2-5
cdr3_aa: CASSVTGSGRAYEQYF
cdr3_nt: TGTGCCAGCAGCGTAACGGGTAGCGGGAGGGCCTATGAGCAGTACTTC

v_call: TRBV6-5
clone_size: few
d_call: .
j_call: TRBJ1-2
cdr3_aa: CASSPQTGTHYGYTF
cdr3_nt: TGTGCCAGCAGCCCACAAACCGGGACCCACTATGGCTACACCTTC

v_call: TRBV5-6
clone_size: .
d_call: TRBD2
j_call: TRBJ2-3
cdr3_aa: CASSVGLAGGADTQYF
cdr3_nt: TGTGCCAGCAGCGTGGGACTAGCGGGAGGAGCGGATACGCAGTATTTT

v_call: TRBV10-3
clone_size: .
d_call: .
j_call: TRBJ2-5
cdr3_aa: CAISLAEGGQETQYF
cdr3_nt: TGTGCCATCAGCTTAGCAGAGGGGGGCCAAGAGACCCAGTACTTC

v_call: TRBV9
clone_size: few
d_call: TRBD1
j_call: TRBJ2-7
cdr3_aa: CASSVGSQGAIEQYF
cdr3_nt: TGTGCCAGCAGCGTAGGATCGCAGGGGGCGATCGAGCAGTACTTC

v_call: TRBV7-9
clone_size: .
d_call: TRBD2
j_call: TRBJ2-1
cdr3_aa: CASSLESGRAVNEQFF
cdr3_nt: TGTGCCAGCAGCTTAGAAAGCGGGAGGGCCGTCAATGAGCAGTTCTTC

v_call: TRBV6-5
clone_size: .
d_call: .
j_call: TRBJ2-5
cdr3_aa: CASRTTGTGGETQYF
cdr3_nt: TGTGCCAGCAGAACCACAGGGACGGGGGGAGAGACCCAGTACTTC